The clone carrying this T cell receptor beta chain was counted only a few times. This sample is drawn from a study of T cells after yellow fever vaccination. Study as a whole: The SMART-Seq v4 Ultra Low Input method served to prepare the low-cell-number fractions. The study, taken as a whole, reports: Most clones from primary vaccination resurfaced after the booster (96% CD4, around 89% CD8). Overlap between CD4 and CD8 compartments was detected for a small share of clonotypes.

Germline V gene sequence: CDR1 SGHRS, CDR2 YFSETQ. The length of the CDR3 is 15 residues. Trimming removed 0 bases from V and 4 bases from J, with 11 bases in between. For TCR, cDNA came from 5'RACE template switching, which added a universal primer site and UMIs. TCRdb processed the 5' RACE reads anew with MiXCR; each CDR3 protein has one entry. Of some 96,000 distinct CDR3 sequences detected, more than 7.5% appear once; the ten largest clones hold roughly 15%. The rearrangement uses TRBV5-1 and TRBJ2-1; tentatively, D is TRBD1 (6 bases). The sequencing used CD8+ T cells not binding an NS4B(214-222) dextramer, sorted from PBMCs, collected roughly 15 days after the first yellow fever vaccination. The TCR sequence derives from a man aged 18 to 29 who received the YFV17D yellow fever vaccine. Here the CDR3 DNA reads TGCGCCAGCAGCTTGGATACAGGGCCATACAATGAGCAGTTCTTC. Its translation: CASSLDTGPYNEQFF.